The 22 T cell receptor beta chains below were found in one sample sequenced in a study of blood T cell repertoires in COVID-19 (dated by TCRdb to the early 2020s). Library preparation used the immunoSEQ multiplex PCR assay. Imported from immuneACCESS, the table was reduced by TCRdb to in-frame sequences with V and J called. These copies leave out some clones; in studies compared against another copy, an unresolved V gene accounts for under half, and the cause of the remainder is not known. This sample comprises 250,000 to 300,000 clones, roughly 80% of them detected only once. The leading ten clones occupy 5% of the sample. The sequencing sample was made of PBMCs or T cells enriched from blood (not recorded which). The receptors were sampled from a man aged 40-49 years who had been exposed to COVID-19.

The chain carries TRBV27 and TRBJ1-2; perhaps TRBD1 as D (6 bases). The ends were cut back, 6 bases at V and 4 bases at J, with 18 bases in the middle. The V gene's germline CDR1 is MNHEY and CDR2 SMNVEV (reference sequence). The CDR3 spans 15 residues. This CDR3 is CASSFHRAPTYGYTF. As DNA, the CDR3 is TGTGCCAGCAGCTTTCACAGGGCACCTACCTATGGCTACACCTTC.

The gene calls are TRBV3-1 (or the pseudogene TRBV3-2) and TRBJ2-4; the match to TRBD1 covers 7 bases. V trimming: 3 bases; J trimming: 9 bases; junction bases outside the gene matches: 14. Germline CDR1 reads LGHDT; CDR2 reads YNNKEL (reference sequence). The CDR3 is made up of 16 amino acids. CDR3 in amino acids: CASSHSRDRRGVIQYF. Written as DNA, the CDR3 is TGTGCCAGCAGCCACAGCCGGGACAGAAGGGGCGTCATTCAGTACTTC.

The chain couples TRBV10-3 to TRBJ2-1; 7 bases are a match to TRBD2. CDR3 length: 17 residues. Germline V lookup: CDR1 ENHRY, CDR2 SYGVKD. The J segment lost 0 bases and the V segment lost 3 bases, leaving 8 bases of the junction unmatched. DNA for the CDR3: TGTGCCATCAGTGATTTCAGCGGGGCCAGCTCCTACAATGAGCAGTTCTTC. Its translation: CAISDFSGASSYNEQFF.

The genes are TRBV10-2 and TRBJ2-7; TRBD2 aligns across 7 bases. In germline, CDR1 is WSHSY, CDR2 SAAADI. Losses at the gene ends were 2 bases for V and 3 bases for J; bases not matched to a gene: 1. The CDR3 runs to 13 residues. This CDR3 reads CASSEVAGYEQYF. DNA of the CDR3: TGCGCCAGCAGTGAGGTAGCGGGCTACGAGCAGTACTTC.

This clone came up once. This chain joins TRBV30 and TRBJ1-2; D uncertain. V lost 0 bases to trimming and J lost 8 bases, with 7 bases between them. CDR3 length: 11 residues. The germline CDR1 and CDR2 sequences are GTSNPN and SVGIG (reference sequence). The CDR3 is CAWSVLLGYTF. The CDR3 DNA is TGTGCCTGGAGTGTATTATTGGGCTACACCTTC.

The chain joins TRBV19 to TRBJ1-2; D remains unclear. Looked up from germline, CDR1 is LNHDA and CDR2 is SQIVND (reference sequence). The CDR3 sequence is 13 residues long. V was clipped by 1 base and J by 6 bases, with 9 bases between them. The CDR3 DNA follows: TGTGCCAGTAGTATAGCCCCCCCGGATGGCTACACCTTC. It specifies CASSIAPPDGYTF.

The J gene is TRBJ2-6, the V gene TRBV5-8; maybe TRBD2 (5 bases). The CDR3 is 17 amino acids. V was cut by 1 base and J by 0 bases, with 11 bases left in between. Germline V lookup: CDR1 SGHTS, CDR2 YDEGEE. CDR3 nucleotides: TGTGCCAGCAGCTTGTCGGGATCTCTCTCTGGGGCCAACGTCCTGACTTTC. Its protein product is CASSLSGSLSGANVLTF.

The gene calls are TRBV19 and TRBJ2-2; TRBD1 is a possible D gene (6 bases). CDR1 is LNHDA and CDR2 is SQIVND in the germline V gene (reference sequence). V was clipped by 5 bases and J by 9 bases, with 16 bases between them. The CDR3 consists of 14 residues. CDR3 loop: CASSVPRGARELFF. CDR3 DNA sequence: TGTGCCAGTAGTGTACCCAGGGGCGCGCGGGAGCTGTTTTTT.

This chain joins TRBV14 and TRBJ1-1; a possible D gene is TRBD1 (5 bases). The CDR3 contains 13 residues. The V end was cut by 4 bases, the J end by 7 bases, with 13 bases between. Per germline, CDR1 SGHDN and CDR2 FVKESK. CDR3 in DNA: TGTGCCAGCAGCCCCAGGGTTGTCGGTGAAGCTTTCTTT. Its protein is CASSPRVVGEAFF.

This chain joins TRBV3-1 (or the pseudogene TRBV3-2) and TRBJ1-5; TRBD1 matches at 8 bases. CDR3 length: 14 residues. Trimming took 4 bases from V and 6 from J; bases not matched to a gene: 5. CDR1 is LGHDT, CDR2 YNNKEL, per germline (reference sequence). CDR3: CASSLGQVVQPQHF. Here the CDR3 DNA reads TGTGCCAGCAGCCTGGGACAGGTCGTTCAGCCCCAGCATTTT.

This chain joins TRBV4-1 and TRBJ1-5; 9 positions agree with TRBD1. CDR1 MGHRA and CDR2 YSYEKL come from the germline V gene. CDR3 size: 18 residues. J lost 0 bases, V lost 2 bases, and 8 bases had no gene match. This CDR3 reads CASSQLDRGGYSNQPQHF. Here the CDR3 DNA reads TGCGCCAGCAGCCAACTGGACAGGGGTGGCTATAGCAATCAGCCCCAGCATTTT.

CDR3 sequence reads: CASSFRTGEGETQYF. The CDR3 nucleotides read TGTGCCAGCAGTTTTCGGACAGGAGAGGGAGAGACCCAGTACTTC. V gene TRBV6-5 combines with J gene TRBJ2-5; TRBD1 matches 7 bases. The CDR3 loop spans 15 amino acids. CDR1 is MNHEY and CDR2 is SVGAGI in the germline V gene. V lost 4 bases, J lost 4 bases, and 9 bases stayed unmatched.

The CDR3 loop is CASGDRGRQTQYF. In DNA form, the CDR3 reads TGTGCCAGCGGGGACAGGGGCCGGCAGACCCAGTACTTC. The chain has TRBV2 and TRBJ2-5; 10 bases agree with TRBD1. Looked up from germline, CDR1 is SNHLY and CDR2 is FYNNEI. J gave up 6 bases and V 8 bases, and 6 bases lay outside the gene matches. The CDR3 length is 13 residues.

This rearrangement joins TRBV5-5 to TRBJ1-5, with TRBD1 matching 8 bases. The trim removed 0 bases at V and 2 bases at J, leaving 4 bases unmatched. Germline CDR1 and CDR2: SGHKS and YYEKEE (reference sequence). The CDR3 has 16 amino acids. The CDR3 DNA reads as TGTGCCAGCAGCTTGGCTCAGGGGGCCGGCAATCAGCCCCAGCATTTT. Translation: CASSLAQGAGNQPQHF.

V gene TRBV2 combines with J gene TRBJ2-7; no reliable D call. This CDR3 comprises 11 residues. From germline, CDR1 is SNHLY and CDR2 FYNNEI. Trimming pared 8 bases from V and 4 bases from J, leaving 9 bases between. The CDR3, as DNA: TGTGCCAGCTCCCCACTATACGAGCAGTACTTC. It is translated as CASSPLYEQYF.

This chain joins TRBV12-3 or TRBV12-4 and TRBJ2-5, with a tentative D call TRBD1 (6 bases). V lost 2 bases and J 4 bases, leaving 8 bases between the germline ends. CDR3 length equals 13 residues. The CDR3 spells CASSLLRGETQYF. DNA of the CDR3: TGTGCCAGCAGTTTACTCAGGGGAGAGACCCAGTACTTC.

V gene TRBV6-5 combines with J gene TRBJ1-3, with 12 positions matching TRBD1. J was trimmed by 4 bases and V by 9 bases; bases with no gene match: 4. CDR3 size: 14 residues. Germline CDR1 reads MNHEY; CDR2 reads SVGAGI. CDR3 protein: CARGQGAGGNTIYF. Written as DNA, the CDR3 is TGTGCCAGGGGACAGGGGGCGGGAGGAAACACCATATATTTT.

This clone was counted a few times. The chain joins TRBV24-1 to TRBJ1-2; 8 bases are shared with TRBD1. With 5 bases clipped from V and 8 bases from J, the junction kept 9 bases outside the gene matches. The CDR3 covers 14 residues. Germline-derived CDR1 and CDR2 are KGHDR and SFDVKD. The CDR3: CATSGKDRARGYTF. CDR3 DNA sequence: TGTGCCACCAGTGGAAAGGACAGGGCTCGCGGCTACACCTTC.

In this sample, this clone turned up once. This rearrangement joins TRBV29-1 to TRBJ2-1; TRBD2 matches at 12 bases. Germline V CDR1 and CDR2: SQVTM, ANQGSEA. The CDR3 contains 14 residues. Germline trimming cut 2 bases from V and 8 bases from J; bases unmatched to any gene: 4. CDR3 nucleotide sequence: TGCAGCGTTGAACGTCGACTAGCGGGAGATGAGCAGTTCTTC. It yields the protein CSVERRLAGDEQFF.

The V and J genes are TRBV27 and TRBJ2-1, with a weak D call TRBD2 (6 bases). The CDR3 is 11 amino acids. The germline V gene encodes CDR1 MNHEY and CDR2 SMNVEV (reference sequence). Trimming stripped 3 bases from V and 12 bases from J, with 9 bases between. The CDR3 bases are TGTGCCAGCAGTTTCGGGGGACGGCAGTTCTTC. Translation: CASSFGGRQFF.

This clone was observed many times. In DNA, the CDR3 is TGTGCCAGCAGCCAAGAGATGGGACTAGCCCTAAACCCGGTTGGTGAGCAGTTCTTC. Translation: CASSQEMGLALNPVGEQFF. The chain links TRBV4-2 to TRBJ2-1; 9 nucleotides agree with TRBD2. From germline, CDR1 is LGHNA and CDR2 YNFKEQ. After removal of 0 bases from V and 9 bases from J, the junction contained 18 bases not matched to a gene. This CDR3 comprises 19 residues.

The chain links TRBV7-2 to TRBJ2-7; D is unclear. From germline, CDR1 is SGHTA and CDR2 FQGNSA. The CDR3 totals 15 residues. Trimming pared 4 bases from V and 2 bases from J, leaving 15 bases between. CDR3 nucleotides: TGTGCCAGCAGCTCAGGTGTCCCCGGCCCCTACGAGCAGTACTTC. This gives the protein CASSSGVPGPYEQYF.